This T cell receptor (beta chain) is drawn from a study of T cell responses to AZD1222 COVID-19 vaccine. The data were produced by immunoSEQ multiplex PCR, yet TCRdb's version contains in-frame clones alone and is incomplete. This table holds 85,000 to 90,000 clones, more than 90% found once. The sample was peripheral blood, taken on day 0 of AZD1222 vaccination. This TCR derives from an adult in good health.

CDR3 region: CASSLLTGVGGYTF. The CDR3 DNA reads as TGTGCCAGCAGTCTCCTTACAGGGGTGGGCGGCTACACCTTC. The chain employs TRBV27 and TRBJ1-2, with 7 bases matching TRBD1. This CDR3 has 14 residues. V lost 5 bases to trimming and J lost 8 bases; unmatched junction nucleotides: 11. The germline V gene encodes CDR1 MNHEY and CDR2 SMNVEV (reference sequence).